This T cell receptor (beta chain) was captured by sequencing in a study of blood T cell repertoires in COVID-19. The overall study: Spain, Italy and the United States supplied samples that represented acute and convalescent COVID-19. PBMCs, B-cell-depleted T cells, or T cells were the source of the cDNA or gDNA that made up the material.

This clone has more than one count but fewer than ten. Per the original data handling: It was from reference gene primer amplification that nucleated cell counts were estimated. Profiled with immunoSEQ multiplex PCR; TCRdb holds only in-frame clones, not every one. The V and J calls and clone size are taken from that table; D and trimming were inferred from the DNA. There are some 90,000 clones in the sample; more than 70% occur only once, and about 2% lies in the top ten. V was clipped by 4 bases and J by 3 bases; unmatched bases: 11. The CDR3 runs 16 residues. Looked up from germline, CDR1 is SGHRS and CDR2 is YFSETQ.

This chain joins TRBV5-1 and TRBJ2-3; 7 bases agree with TRBD1. This receptor was identified in a man aged 50 to 59 with acute or convalescent COVID-19. The sequenced material came from peripheral blood. CDR3 nucleotide sequence: TGCGCCAGCAGCCCGCGACAGGGAAGGGTGACAGATACGCAGTATTTT. This gives the protein CASSPRQGRVTDTQYF.